The text below deals with one T cell receptor (beta chain). Antigen unknown. The junction and the germline gene differ at one end; a read error may be behind it. The data were obtained in a study of T cell repertoires in cytomegalovirus infection. Study in general: Selected CMV epitopes included recently identified HLA-C-restricted ones as well as well-studied HLA-B-restricted ones. Based on public TCR beta signatures, there were indications of CMV infection and of a matching HLA type. Study results and limitations: Identification of carriers of CMV plus the relevant HLA was achieved through cumulative public TCR beta family frequency.

TCRdb reprocessed the reads via MiXCR and lists one record per CDR3 protein. The table includes fewer than 950,000 distinct CDR3 sequences, 32% detected once. The clonotype originates from a human donor in good health (CMV status not recorded). Some clones in this sample may be carry-over from other donors' samples. The sample here was cultured CD8+ T cells from PBMCs, taken from culture after CMV antigen stimulation.

The CDR3 DNA is TGCGTCAGCAGACCCGGACACGGGAACACTGAAGCTTTCTTT. It specifies CVSRPGHGNTEAFF. The chain couples TRBV5-1 to TRBJ1-1; D may be TRBD1 (5 bases). CDR3 size: 14 residues. Germline assignment: CDR1 SGHRS and CDR2 YFSETQ.